These 23 T cell receptor beta chains share one sample of origin, sequenced in a study of control samples from healthy donors and cancer patients. Clones were sequenced by immunoSEQ multiplex PCR, and TCRdb holds only the in-frame ones, with some missing. Counted here are 100,000 to 150,000 clones, 87% occurring once; the ten biggest clones make up around 2%. Sequencing was carried out using blood. Receptors were obtained from a man between 18 and 29 years old in good health.

The V call is TRBV9, the J call TRBJ1-1; D might be TRBD1 (5 bases). V was trimmed by 4 bases and J by 6 bases, leaving 19 bases between them. The V gene's germline CDR1 is SGDLS and CDR2 YYNGEE. The CDR3 sequence is 15 residues long. As DNA, the CDR3 is TGTGCCAGCAGCATAGACAGTTCAGGTAGGGCTGAAGCTTTCTTT. It specifies CASSIDSSGRAEAFF.

This sequence joins TRBV24-1 and TRBJ2-1, with a tentative D call TRBD1 (6 bases). Germline CDR1 reads KGHDR; CDR2 reads SFDVKD. This CDR3 contains 18 residues. Between the trimmed V and J ends, which lost 3 bases and 2 bases, there was a span of 19 bases. The CDR3 DNA reads as TGTGCCACCAGTGATCGATACTTCCAGGGGTCCCCCTACAATGAGCAGTTCTTC. It specifies CATSDRYFQGSPYNEQFF.

The V gene is TRBV6-5, the J gene TRBJ1-1; 8 positions match TRBD1. The CDR3 totals 14 residues. Losses at the gene ends were 5 bases for V and 2 bases for J; bases not matched to a gene: 4. CDR1 MNHEY and CDR2 SVGAGI come from the germline V gene. This chain's CDR3 is CASSMTGVNTEAFF. CDR3 in DNA: TGTGCCAGCAGTATGACAGGGGTAAACACTGAAGCTTTCTTT.

This clone was seen a handful of times. J is TRBJ1-1 and V is TRBV18; D may be TRBD1 (6 bases). V was clipped by 6 bases and J by 4 bases, with 15 bases between them. Germline CDR1 and CDR2: KGHSH and LQKENI. This CDR3 has 14 amino acids. The CDR3 is CASSPPGGSTEAFF. The CDR3 DNA follows: TGTGCCAGCTCCCCGCCGGGGGGCAGCACTGAAGCTTTCTTT.

This clone was seen only once. The chain is built from TRBV19 and TRBJ1-5, with 9 nucleotides matching TRBD1. The ends lost 4 bases at V and 4 bases at J; junction bases unmatched: 5. The germline V gene encodes CDR1 LNHDA and CDR2 SQIVND (reference sequence). The CDR3 extends over 15 amino acids. CDR3 sequence: CASSTGQGKNQPQHF. CDR3 nucleotide sequence: TGTGCCAGTAGTACCGGACAGGGGAAGAATCAGCCCCAGCATTTT.

This chain uses TRBV7-2 with TRBJ2-4, with TRBD2 identical over 12 bases. The CDR3 spans 18 residues. CDR1 is SGHTA and CDR2 is FQGNSA in the germline V gene. Losses at the gene ends were 1 base for V and 6 bases for J; bases not matched to a gene: 10. The CDR3, as DNA: TGTGCCAGCAGCTTAGTACTAGCGGGAGGTCGCCGCGGAAACATTCAGTACTTC. This codes for CASSLVLAGGRRGNIQYF.

The CDR3 sequence: CASRRTTKYNEQFF. The CDR3 DNA reads as TGTGCCAGCAGAAGGACAACAAAATACAATGAGCAGTTCTTC. This chain joins TRBV28 and TRBJ2-1; D possibly corresponds to TRBD1 (5 bases). Trimming pared 6 bases from V and 4 bases from J, leaving 13 bases between. This CDR3 region has 14 residues. CDR1 and CDR2 (germline): MDHEN, SYDVKM.

The J gene is TRBJ2-7, the V gene TRBV5-1; D is unresolved. Trimming stripped 5 bases from V and 0 bases from J, with 24 bases between. The germline CDR1 and CDR2 sequences are SGHRS and YFSETQ. The CDR3 loop spans 18 amino acids. As DNA, the CDR3 is TGCGCCAGCAGGTCAAATCCAGGCCATGGGCCAAGCTCCTACGAGCAGTACTTC. Amino acid sequence: CASRSNPGHGPSSYEQYF.

In this sample, this clone turned up a few times. V is TRBV7-9 and J is TRBJ1-1; 7 nucleotides match TRBD1. V lost 8 bases, J lost 3 bases, and 3 bases stayed unmatched. The CDR3 totals 12 residues. Germline V gene lookup returns CDR1 SEHNR and CDR2 FQNEAQ (reference sequence). The DNA of the CDR3 is TGTGCCAGCGCCCAGGGGGACACTGAAGCTTTCTTT. It specifies CASAQGDTEAFF. The variable domain in full, with the rest retrieved from reference TRBV7-9 and TRBJ1-1, is DTGVSQNPRHKITKRGQNVTFRCDPISEHNRLYWYRQTLGQGPEFLTYFQNEAQLEKSRLLSDRFSAERPKGSFSTLEIQRTEQGDSAMYLCASAQGDTEAFFGQGTRLTVV.

This sequence joins TRBV2 and TRBJ1-6, with TRBD1 matching over 9 bases. With 6 bases clipped from V and 11 bases from J, the junction kept 11 bases outside the gene matches. The CDR3 consists of 15 residues. From germline, CDR1 is SNHLY and CDR2 FYNNEI. This CDR3 reads CASRGAGTGTAPLHF. CDR3 coding DNA: TGTGCCAGCAGGGGAGCTGGGACAGGGACGGCACCCCTCCACTTT.

The chain carries TRBV13 and TRBJ1-5; D possibly corresponds to TRBD1 (5 bases). Germline V gene lookup returns CDR1 PRHDT and CDR2 FYEKMQ (reference sequence). The CDR3 length is 14 residues. Trimming removed 0 bases at V and 2 bases at J, with 5 bases between. Written as DNA, the CDR3 is TGTGCCAGCAGCTTAGGGGGGGGCAATCAGCCCCAGCATTTT. Translating it yields CASSLGGGNQPQHF.

The chain joins TRBV7-3 to TRBJ2-2, with D maybe TRBD2 (6 bases). The CDR3 is 15 residues long. Germline V gives CDR1 SGHTA, CDR2 FQGTGA. The V end lost 4 bases, the J end lost 2 bases, and 11 bases lay between the germline ends. Here the CDR3 reads CASSSTGTNTGELFF. The CDR3 DNA sequence: TGTGCCAGCAGCTCCACCGGGACTAACACCGGGGAGCTGTTTTTT.

The chain has TRBV6-2 or TRBV6-3 and TRBJ1-4, with D hard to call. Per germline, CDR1 MNHEY and CDR2 SVGEGT. There are 16 residues in the CDR3. V was shortened by 6 bases and J by 3 bases, with 17 bases between the two germline ends. The CDR3 region is CASSTPAGGSNEKLFF. CDR3 DNA: TGTGCCAGCAGCACACCGGCCGGAGGATCTAATGAAAAACTGTTTTTT.

This rearrangement joins TRBV6-5 to TRBJ1-2; D is undetermined. CDR3 length equals 14 residues. The V and J ends lost 4 bases and 0 bases respectively, with 9 bases between them. Germline V gives CDR1 MNHEY, CDR2 SVGAGI. In DNA form, the CDR3 reads TGTGCCAGCAGTTTTATTGGGTCTAACTATGGCTACACCTTC. Its translation is CASSFIGSNYGYTF.

This chain joins TRBV6-5 and TRBJ2-7; D may be TRBD1 (6 bases). This CDR3 is built from 13 residues. Per the germline V gene, CDR1 is MNHEY and CDR2 is SVGAGI. V was cut by 2 bases and J by 4 bases, with 9 bases left in between. The CDR3 bases are TGTGCCAGCAGTTACGACAGGAAATACGAGCAGTACTTC. Protein: CASSYDRKYEQYF.

This chain links TRBV28 with TRBJ1-3, with no clear D. V shed 7 bases and J shed 3 bases, with 16 bases lying between them. The V gene's germline CDR1 is MDHEN and CDR2 SYDVKM. CDR3 size: 15 residues. The CDR3 bases are TGTGCCAGCACCCCTGGCGCCCGGGGTGGAAACACCATATATTTT. It specifies CASTPGARGGNTIYF.

This sequence joins TRBV4-1 and TRBJ2-7; 8 bases are shared with TRBD1. This CDR3 has 13 amino acids. The junction had 3 bases not matched to a gene; V was cut back by 6 bases and J by 2 bases. The germline V gene has CDR1 MGHRA and CDR2 YSYEKL. In DNA, the CDR3 is TGCGCCAGCAGAGGACAGGGTACCTACGAGCAGTACTTC. As protein: CASRGQGTYEQYF.

The chain combines TRBV27 with TRBJ2-1; 7 bases are a match to TRBD2. V was clipped by 0 bases and J by 5 bases; unmatched bases: 4. Germline CDR1 reads MNHEY; CDR2 reads SMNVEV (reference sequence). CDR3 size: 15 residues. The CDR3 nucleotides are TGTGCCAGCAGTTTATCGAGACTAGCTAACAATGAGCAGTTCTTC. It codes for CASSLSRLANNEQFF.

This chain joins TRBV28 and TRBJ2-1, with 11 bases identical to TRBD2. Germline lookup yields CDR1 MDHEN and CDR2 SYDVKM. The CDR3 consists of 16 residues. With 6 bases clipped from V and 6 bases from J, the junction kept 10 bases outside the gene matches. CDR3 residues: CASSGLSGRALNEQFF. As DNA, the CDR3 is TGTGCCAGCAGCGGACTTAGCGGGAGGGCCCTCAATGAGCAGTTCTTC. The whole variable domain, filled in from reference TRBV28 and TRBJ2-1, reads DVKVTQSSRYLVKRTGEKVFLECVQDMDHENMFWYRQDPGLGLRLIYFSYDVKMKEKGDIPEGYSVSREKKERFSLILESASTNQTSMYLCASSGLSGRALNEQFFGPGTRLTVL.

This sequence joins TRBV7-2 and TRBJ2-7; D is possibly TRBD2 (6 bases). The germline gives CDR1 SGHTA, CDR2 FQGNSA. The length of the CDR3 is 15 residues. Between the trimmed V and J ends, which lost 5 bases and 0 bases, there was a span of 14 bases. The CDR3 protein is CASSLGTFSSYEQYF. Written as DNA, the CDR3 is TGTGCCAGCAGCCTCGGGACTTTCAGCTCCTACGAGCAGTACTTC.

V usage is TRBV27 and J usage is TRBJ2-5; D not certain. Germline CDR1 is MNHEY and CDR2 is SMNVEV (reference sequence). The CDR3 is 14 residues long. Trimming took 2 bases from V and 4 from J, leaving 11 bases between them. CDR3: CASSLKGFRETQYF. CDR3 in DNA: TGTGCCAGCAGTTTAAAAGGGTTTCGAGAGACCCAGTACTTC.

The genes are TRBV6-5 and TRBJ2-7; D tentatively fits TRBD1 or TRBD2 (5 bases each). The germline V gene has CDR1 MNHEY and CDR2 SVGAGI. This CDR3 region has 14 residues. V lost 0 bases to trimming and J lost 3 bases, with 9 bases between them. The DNA of the CDR3 is TGTGCCAGCAGTTACTCGATGGGGGTCTACGAGCAGTACTTC. This sequence encodes CASSYSMGVYEQYF.

This clone was seen more than once but under ten times. This CDR3 is also generated by other DNA sequences in the sample. The CDR3 region is CASSLSRQETQYF. CDR3 in DNA: TGTGCCAGCAGCTTATCCCGTCAAGAGACCCAGTACTTC. The rearrangement joins TRBV11-3 to TRBJ2-5; no reliable D call. Germline CDR1 SGHNT, CDR2 YENEEA. The length of the CDR3 is 13 residues. V was clipped by 2 bases and J by 2 bases, with 6 bases between them.